The sequence of this T cell receptor beta chain was determined in a study of cytomegalovirus exposure and HLA in healthy donors. This clone was seen only a few times. What it binds is not known. General study points: For cytomegalovirus status, the classifier reportedly gave diagnoses with high specificity and sensitivity. With later analysis, a missense DCLRE1C variant became linked to TCR beta V- and J-gene trimming. A few chains linked to CMV were shown in vitro to be specific for CMV antigens.

With 5 bases removed from V and 0 bases from J, the gap between germline ends came to 11 bases. This CDR3 spans 15 amino acids. Germline CDR1 SGHTA, CDR2 FQGTGA. Researchers ran the PCR with 60 Vbeta and 13 Jbeta primers. In the original analysis: Approximately 78 million unique TCR beta chains, roughly 11 million of them shared, were counted by a later analysis. The assay was immunoSEQ multiplex PCR, and TCRdb's table has in-frame clones only and misses some. Clone size and V and J calls were adopted from that table, with D and trimming inferred from the DNA. The table lists roughly 240,000 clones, 78% of them singletons.

Sequenced: PBMCs. The V call is TRBV7-3, the J call TRBJ2-1; D remains unclear. The clonotype comes from a boy younger than 18 in good health and CMV-seronegative. The CDR3 nucleotides read TGTGCCAGCAGCCTCGAGCTCCACTCCTACAATGAGCAGTTCTTC. It is translated as CASSLELHSYNEQFF.